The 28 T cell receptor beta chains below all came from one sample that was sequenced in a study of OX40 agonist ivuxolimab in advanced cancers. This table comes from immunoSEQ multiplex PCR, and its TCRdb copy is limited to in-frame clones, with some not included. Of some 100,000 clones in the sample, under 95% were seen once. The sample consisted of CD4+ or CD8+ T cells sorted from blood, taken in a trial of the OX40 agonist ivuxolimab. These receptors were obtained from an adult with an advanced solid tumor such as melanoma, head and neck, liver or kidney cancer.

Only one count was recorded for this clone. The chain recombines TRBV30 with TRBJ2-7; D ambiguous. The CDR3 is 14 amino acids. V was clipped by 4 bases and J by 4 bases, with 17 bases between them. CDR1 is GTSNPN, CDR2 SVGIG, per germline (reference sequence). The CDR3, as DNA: TGTGCCTGGACGAAGCCCGGGTTGAGGTACGAGCAGTACTTC. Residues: CAWTKPGLRYEQYF. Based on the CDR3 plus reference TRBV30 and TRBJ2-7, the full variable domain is SQTIHQWPATLVQPVGSPLSLECTVEGTSNPNLYWYRQAAGRGLQLLFYSVGIGQISSEVPQNLSASRPQDRQFILSSKKLLLSDSGFYLCAWTKPGLRYEQYFGPGTRLTVT.

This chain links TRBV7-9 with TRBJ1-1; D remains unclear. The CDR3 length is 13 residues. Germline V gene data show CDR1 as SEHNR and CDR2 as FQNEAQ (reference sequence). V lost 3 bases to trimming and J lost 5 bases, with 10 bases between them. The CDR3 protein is CASSFRKGTEAFF. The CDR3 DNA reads TGTGCCAGCAGCTTTAGAAAAGGGACTGAAGCTTTCTTT. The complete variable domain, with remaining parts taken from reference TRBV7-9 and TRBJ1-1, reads DTGVSQNPRHKITKRGQNVTFRCDPISEHNRLYWYRQTLGQGPEFLTYFQNEAQLEKSRLLSDRFSAERPKGSFSTLEIQRTEQGDSAMYLCASSFRKGTEAFFGQGTRLTVV.

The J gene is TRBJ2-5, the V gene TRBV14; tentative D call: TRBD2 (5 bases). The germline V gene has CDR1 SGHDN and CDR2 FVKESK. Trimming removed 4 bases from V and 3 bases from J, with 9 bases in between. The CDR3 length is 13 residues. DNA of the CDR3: TGTGCCAGCAGCCGGACTTTAAAAGAGACCCAGTACTTC. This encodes CASSRTLKETQYF.

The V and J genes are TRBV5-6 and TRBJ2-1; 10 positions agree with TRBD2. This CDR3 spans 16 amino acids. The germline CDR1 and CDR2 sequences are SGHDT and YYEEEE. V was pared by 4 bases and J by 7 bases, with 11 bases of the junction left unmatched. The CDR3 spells CASSKPPGLAINEQFF. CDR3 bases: TGTGCCAGCAGCAAGCCCCCGGGACTAGCGATAAATGAGCAGTTCTTC. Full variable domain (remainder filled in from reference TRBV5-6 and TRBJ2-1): DAGVTQSPTHLIKTRGQQVTLRCSPKSGHDTVSWYQQALGQGPQFIFQYYEEEERQRGNFPDRFSGHQFPNYSSELNVNALLLGDSALYLCASSKPPGLAINEQFFGPGTRLTVL.

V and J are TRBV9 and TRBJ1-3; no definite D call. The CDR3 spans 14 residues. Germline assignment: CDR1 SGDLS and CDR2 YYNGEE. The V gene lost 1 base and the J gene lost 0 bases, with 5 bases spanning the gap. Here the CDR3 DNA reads TGTGCCAGCAGCGTACCCGGCTCTGGAAACACCATATATTTT. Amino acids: CASSVPGSGNTIYF.

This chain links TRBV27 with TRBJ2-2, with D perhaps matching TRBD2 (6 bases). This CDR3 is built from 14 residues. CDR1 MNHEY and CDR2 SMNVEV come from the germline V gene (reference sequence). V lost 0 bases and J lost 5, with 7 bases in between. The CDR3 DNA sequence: TGTGCCAGCAGTTTATCCGGGGGTACCGGGGAGCTGTTTTTT. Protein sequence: CASSLSGGTGELFF.

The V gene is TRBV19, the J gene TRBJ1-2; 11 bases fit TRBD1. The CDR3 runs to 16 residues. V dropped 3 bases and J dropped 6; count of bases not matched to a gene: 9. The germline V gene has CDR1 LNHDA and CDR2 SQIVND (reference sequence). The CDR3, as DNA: TGTGCCAGTAGTATTGCTTCGGGACAGGGGGTAAATGGCTACACCTTC. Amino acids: CASSIASGQGVNGYTF.

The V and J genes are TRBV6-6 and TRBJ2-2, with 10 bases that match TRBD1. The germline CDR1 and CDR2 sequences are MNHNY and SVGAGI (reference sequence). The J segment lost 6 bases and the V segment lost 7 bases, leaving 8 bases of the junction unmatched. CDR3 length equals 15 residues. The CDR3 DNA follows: TGTGCCAGCATCTTGGGGACAGGGGCGGCCGGGGAGCTGTTTTTT. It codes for CASILGTGAAGELFF.

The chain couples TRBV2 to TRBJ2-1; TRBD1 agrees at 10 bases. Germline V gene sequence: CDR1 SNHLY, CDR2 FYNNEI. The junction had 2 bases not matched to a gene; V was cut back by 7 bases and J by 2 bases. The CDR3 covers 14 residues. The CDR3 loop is CASTDRGPYNEQFF. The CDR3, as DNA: TGTGCCAGCACCGACAGGGGGCCCTACAATGAGCAGTTCTTC.

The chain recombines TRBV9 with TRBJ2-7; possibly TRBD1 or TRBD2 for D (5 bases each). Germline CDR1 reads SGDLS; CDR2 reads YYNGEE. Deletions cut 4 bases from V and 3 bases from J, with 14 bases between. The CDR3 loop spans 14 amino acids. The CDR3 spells CASSPRDAYYEQYF. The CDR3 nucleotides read TGTGCCAGCAGCCCTCGGGACGCTTACTACGAGCAGTACTTC.

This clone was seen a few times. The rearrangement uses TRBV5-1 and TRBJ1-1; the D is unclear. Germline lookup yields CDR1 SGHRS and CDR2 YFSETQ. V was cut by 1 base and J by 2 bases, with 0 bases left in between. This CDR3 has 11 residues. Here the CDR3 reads CASSLNTEAFF. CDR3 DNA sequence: TGCGCCAGCAGCTTGAACACTGAAGCTTTCTTT.

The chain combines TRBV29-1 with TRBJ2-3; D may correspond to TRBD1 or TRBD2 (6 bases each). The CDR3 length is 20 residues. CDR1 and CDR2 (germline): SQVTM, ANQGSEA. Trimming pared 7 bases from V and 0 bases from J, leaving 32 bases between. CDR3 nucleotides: TGCAGCGGACGGGAAACAGGGACTCCCGTTAGAGGGAGTAGCACAGATACGCAGTATTTT. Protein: CSGRETGTPVRGSSTDTQYF.

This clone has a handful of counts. This chain's CDR3 is CASMPGWSTDTQYF. The CDR3 DNA reads TGTGCCAGCATGCCGGGGTGGAGCACAGATACGCAGTATTTT. V usage is TRBV6-5 and J usage is TRBJ2-3; D is perhaps TRBD2 (5 bases). This CDR3 has 14 residues. The germline gives CDR1 MNHEY, CDR2 SVGAGI. Between the trimmed V and J ends, which lost 7 bases and 0 bases, there was a span of 11 bases.

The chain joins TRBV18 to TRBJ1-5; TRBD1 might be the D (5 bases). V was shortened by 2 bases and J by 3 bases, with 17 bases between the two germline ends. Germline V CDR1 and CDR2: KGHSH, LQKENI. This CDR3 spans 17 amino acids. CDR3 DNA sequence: TGTGCCAGCTCACCAAAATCGGGGTTGGGGACCAATCAGCCCCAGCATTTT. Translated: CASSPKSGLGTNQPQHF.

CDR3 in amino acids: CASGSPGGSEQFF. CDR3 DNA: TGTGCTAGTGGTTCCCCCGGGGGCAGTGAGCAGTTCTTC. The V gene is TRBV12-5, the J gene TRBJ2-1; D is perhaps TRBD1 or TRBD2 (6 bases each). CDR3 length: 13 amino acids. Trimming removed 4 bases at V and 9 bases at J, with 13 bases between. Germline V lookup: CDR1 LGHNT, CDR2 FRNRAP. The full variable domain, its missing parts supplied by reference TRBV12-5 and TRBJ2-1, is DARVTQTPRHKVTEMGQEVTMRCQPILGHNTVFWYRQTMMQGLELLAYFRNRAPLDDSGMPKDRFSAEMPDATLATLKIQPSEPRDSAVYFCASGSPGGSEQFFGPGTRLTVL.

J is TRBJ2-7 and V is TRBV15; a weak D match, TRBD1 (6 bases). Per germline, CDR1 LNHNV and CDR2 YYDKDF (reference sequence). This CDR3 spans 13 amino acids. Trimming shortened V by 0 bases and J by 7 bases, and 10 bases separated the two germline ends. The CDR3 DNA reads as TGTGCCACCAGCAGAGAACAGGGAAGGGAGCAGTACTTC. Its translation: CATSREQGREQYF.

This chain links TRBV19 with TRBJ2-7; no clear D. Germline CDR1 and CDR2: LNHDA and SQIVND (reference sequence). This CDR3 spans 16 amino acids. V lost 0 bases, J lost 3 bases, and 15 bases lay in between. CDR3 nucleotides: TGTGCCAGTAGTATAGATGCGGCAGGCAACCTCTACGAGCAGTACTTC. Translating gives CASSIDAAGNLYEQYF.

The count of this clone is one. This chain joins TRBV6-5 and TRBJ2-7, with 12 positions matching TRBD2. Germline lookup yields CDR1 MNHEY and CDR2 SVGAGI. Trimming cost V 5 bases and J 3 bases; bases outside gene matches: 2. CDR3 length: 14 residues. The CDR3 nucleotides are TGTGCCAGCAGTAGGACTAGCGGGATCTACGAGCAGTACTTC. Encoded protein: CASSRTSGIYEQYF.

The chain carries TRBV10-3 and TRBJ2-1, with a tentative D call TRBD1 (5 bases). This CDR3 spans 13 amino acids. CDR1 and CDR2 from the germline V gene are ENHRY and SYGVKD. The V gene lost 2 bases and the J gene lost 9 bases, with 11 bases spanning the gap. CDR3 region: CAISESSQGEQFF. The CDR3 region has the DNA TGTGCCATCAGTGAGAGTAGTCAGGGTGAGCAGTTCTTC.

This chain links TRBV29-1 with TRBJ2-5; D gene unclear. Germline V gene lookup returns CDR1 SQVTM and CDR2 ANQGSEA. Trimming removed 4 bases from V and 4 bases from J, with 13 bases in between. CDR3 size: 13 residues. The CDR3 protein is CSVVGIFGETQYF. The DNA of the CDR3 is TGCAGCGTTGTTGGGATTTTCGGAGAGACCCAGTACTTC.

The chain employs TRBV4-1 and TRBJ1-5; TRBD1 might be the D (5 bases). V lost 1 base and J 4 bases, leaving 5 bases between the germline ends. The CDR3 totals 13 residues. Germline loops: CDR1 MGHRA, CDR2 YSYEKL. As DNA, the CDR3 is TGCGCCAGCAGCCAAGGACAGAATCAGCCCCAGCATTTT. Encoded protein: CASSQGQNQPQHF.

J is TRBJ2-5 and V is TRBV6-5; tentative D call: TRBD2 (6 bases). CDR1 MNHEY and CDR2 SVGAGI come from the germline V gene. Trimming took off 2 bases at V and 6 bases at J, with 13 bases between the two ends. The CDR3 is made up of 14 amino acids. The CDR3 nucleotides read TGTGCCAGCAGTTACGACCCTCGGGGGAAGACCCAGTACTTC. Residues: CASSYDPRGKTQYF.

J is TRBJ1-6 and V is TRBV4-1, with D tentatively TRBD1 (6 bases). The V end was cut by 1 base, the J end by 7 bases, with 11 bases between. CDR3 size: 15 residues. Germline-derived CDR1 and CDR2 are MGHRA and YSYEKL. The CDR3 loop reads CASSQVDRTNSPLHF. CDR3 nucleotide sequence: TGCGCCAGCAGCCAAGTAGACAGGACCAATTCACCCCTCCACTTT.

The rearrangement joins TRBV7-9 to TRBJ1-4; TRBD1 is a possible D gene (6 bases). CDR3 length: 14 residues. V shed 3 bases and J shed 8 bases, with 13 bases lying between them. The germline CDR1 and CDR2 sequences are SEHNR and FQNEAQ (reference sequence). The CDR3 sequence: CASSFAGAKEKLFF. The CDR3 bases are TGTGCCAGCAGCTTTGCAGGGGCGAAGGAAAAACTGTTTTTT.

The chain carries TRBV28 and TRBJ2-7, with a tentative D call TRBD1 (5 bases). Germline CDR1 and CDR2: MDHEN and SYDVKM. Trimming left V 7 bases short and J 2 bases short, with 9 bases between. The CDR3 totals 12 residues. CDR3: CASTDRAYEQYF. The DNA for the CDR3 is TGTGCCAGCACTGACAGAGCCTACGAGCAGTACTTC.

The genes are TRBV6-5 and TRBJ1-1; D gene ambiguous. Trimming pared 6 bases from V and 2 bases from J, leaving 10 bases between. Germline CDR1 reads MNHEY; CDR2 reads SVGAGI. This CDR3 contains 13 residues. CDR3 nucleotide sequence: TGTGCCAGCAGATTGACGGGAAACACTGAAGCTTTCTTT. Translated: CASRLTGNTEAFF.

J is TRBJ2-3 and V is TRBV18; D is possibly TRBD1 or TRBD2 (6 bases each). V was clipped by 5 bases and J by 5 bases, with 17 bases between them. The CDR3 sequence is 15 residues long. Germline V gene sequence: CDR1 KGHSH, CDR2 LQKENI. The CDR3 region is CASSAGASAEDTQYF. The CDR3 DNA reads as TGTGCCAGCTCAGCAGGGGCTAGCGCCGAAGATACGCAGTATTTT.

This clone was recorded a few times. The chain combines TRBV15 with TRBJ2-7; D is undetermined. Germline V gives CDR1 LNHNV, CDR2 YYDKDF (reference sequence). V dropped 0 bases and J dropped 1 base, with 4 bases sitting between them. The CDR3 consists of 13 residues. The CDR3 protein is CATSRDKSYEQYF. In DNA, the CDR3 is TGTGCCACCAGCAGAGATAAATCCTACGAGCAGTACTTC.